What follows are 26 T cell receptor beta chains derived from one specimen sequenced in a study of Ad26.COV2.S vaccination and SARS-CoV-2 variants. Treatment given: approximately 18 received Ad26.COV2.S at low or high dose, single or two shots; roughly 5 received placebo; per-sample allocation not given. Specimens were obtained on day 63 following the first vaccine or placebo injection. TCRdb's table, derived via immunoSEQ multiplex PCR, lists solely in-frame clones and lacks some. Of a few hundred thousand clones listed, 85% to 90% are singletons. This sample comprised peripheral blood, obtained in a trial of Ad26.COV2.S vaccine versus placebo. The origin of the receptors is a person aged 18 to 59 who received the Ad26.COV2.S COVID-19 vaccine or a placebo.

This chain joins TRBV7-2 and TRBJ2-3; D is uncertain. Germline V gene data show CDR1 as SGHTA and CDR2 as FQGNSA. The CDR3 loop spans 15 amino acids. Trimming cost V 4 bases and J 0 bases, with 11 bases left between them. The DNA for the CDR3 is TGTGCCAGCAGCTGGTGGGTCACTAGCACAGATACGCAGTATTTT. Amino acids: CASSWWVTSTDTQYF.

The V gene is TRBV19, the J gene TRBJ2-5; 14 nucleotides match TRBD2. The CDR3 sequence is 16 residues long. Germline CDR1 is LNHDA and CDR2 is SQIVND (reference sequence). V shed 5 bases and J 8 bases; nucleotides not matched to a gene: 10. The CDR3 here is CASSPRGTSGGITQYF. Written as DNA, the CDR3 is TGTGCCAGTAGTCCCCGCGGGACTAGCGGGGGAATAACCCAGTACTTC.

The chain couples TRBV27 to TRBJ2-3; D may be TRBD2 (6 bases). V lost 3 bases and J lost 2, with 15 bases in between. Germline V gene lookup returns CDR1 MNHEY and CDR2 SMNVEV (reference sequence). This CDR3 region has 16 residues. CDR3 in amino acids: CASSFALATLTDTQYF. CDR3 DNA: TGTGCCAGCAGTTTTGCTCTAGCGACACTCACAGATACGCAGTATTTT.

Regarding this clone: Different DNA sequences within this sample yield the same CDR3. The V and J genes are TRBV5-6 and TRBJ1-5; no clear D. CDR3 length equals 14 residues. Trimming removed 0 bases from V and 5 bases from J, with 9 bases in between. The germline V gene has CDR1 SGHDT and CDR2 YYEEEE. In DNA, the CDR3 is TGTGCCAGCAGCTTGGCCCGCGGGTATCAGCCCCAGCATTTT. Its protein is CASSLARGYQPQHF.

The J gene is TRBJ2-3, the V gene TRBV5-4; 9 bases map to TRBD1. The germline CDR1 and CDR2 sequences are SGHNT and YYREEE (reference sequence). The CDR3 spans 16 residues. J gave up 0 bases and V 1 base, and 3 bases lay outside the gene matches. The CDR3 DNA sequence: TGTGCCAGCAGCTTGTACAGGGGGCTTAGCACAGATACGCAGTATTTT. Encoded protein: CASSLYRGLSTDTQYF.

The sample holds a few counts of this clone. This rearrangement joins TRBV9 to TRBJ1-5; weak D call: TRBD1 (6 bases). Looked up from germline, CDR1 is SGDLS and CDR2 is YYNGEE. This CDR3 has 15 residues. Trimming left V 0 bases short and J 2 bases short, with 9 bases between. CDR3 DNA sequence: TGTGCCAGCAGCGTAGGGGGGGCGGGCAATCAGCCCCAGCATTTT. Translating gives CASSVGGAGNQPQHF.

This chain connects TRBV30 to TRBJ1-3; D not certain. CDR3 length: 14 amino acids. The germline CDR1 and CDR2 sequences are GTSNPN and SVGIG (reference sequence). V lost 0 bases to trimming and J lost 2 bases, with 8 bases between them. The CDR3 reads CAWSVGGPGNTIYF. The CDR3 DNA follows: TGTGCCTGGAGTGTGGGAGGCCCTGGAAACACCATATATTTT.

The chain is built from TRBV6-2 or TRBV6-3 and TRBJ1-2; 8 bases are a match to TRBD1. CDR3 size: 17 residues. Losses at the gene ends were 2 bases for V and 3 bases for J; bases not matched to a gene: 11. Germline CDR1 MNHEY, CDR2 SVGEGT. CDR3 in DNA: TGTGCCAGCAGTTACCCCCTTGTGGACAGGGCGGACTATGGCTACACCTTC. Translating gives CASSYPLVDRADYGYTF.

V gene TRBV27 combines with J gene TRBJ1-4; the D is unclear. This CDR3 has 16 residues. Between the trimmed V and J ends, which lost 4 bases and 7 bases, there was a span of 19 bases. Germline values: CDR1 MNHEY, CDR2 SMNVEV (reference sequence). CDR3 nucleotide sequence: TGTGCCAGCAGTTCCAGACTTGACGGGCCCGGTGAAAAACTGTTTTTT. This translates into CASSSRLDGPGEKLFF. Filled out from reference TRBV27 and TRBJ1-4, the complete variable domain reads EAQVTQNPRYLITVTGKKLTVTCSQNMNHEYMSWYRQDPGLGLRQIYYSMNVEVTDKGDVPEGYKVSRKEKRNFPLILESPSPNQTSLYFCASSSRLDGPGEKLFFGSGTQLSVL.

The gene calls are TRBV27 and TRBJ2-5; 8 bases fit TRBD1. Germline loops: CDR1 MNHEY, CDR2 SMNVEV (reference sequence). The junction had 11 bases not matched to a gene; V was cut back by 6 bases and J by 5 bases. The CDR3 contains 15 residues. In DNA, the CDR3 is TGTGCCAGCAGCTTACAGACAGGGGAAATGGAGACCCAGTACTTC. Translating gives CASSLQTGEMETQYF.

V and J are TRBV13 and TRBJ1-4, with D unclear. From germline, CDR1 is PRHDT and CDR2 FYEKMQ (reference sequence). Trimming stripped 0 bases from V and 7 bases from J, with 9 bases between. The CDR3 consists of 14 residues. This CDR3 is CASSLGRDSEKLFF. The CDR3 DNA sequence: TGTGCCAGCAGCTTAGGTCGGGATAGTGAAAAACTGTTTTTT.

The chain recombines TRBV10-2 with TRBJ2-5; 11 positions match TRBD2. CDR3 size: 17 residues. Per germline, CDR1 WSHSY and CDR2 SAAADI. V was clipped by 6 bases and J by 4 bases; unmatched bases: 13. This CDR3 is CASRDRTSGYPIETQYF. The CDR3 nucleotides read TGCGCCAGCAGGGATAGGACTAGCGGGTACCCCATAGAGACCCAGTACTTC.

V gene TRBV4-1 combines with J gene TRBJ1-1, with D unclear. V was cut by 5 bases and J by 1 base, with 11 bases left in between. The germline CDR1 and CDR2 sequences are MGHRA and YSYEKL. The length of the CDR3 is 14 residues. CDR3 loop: CASSATPTNTEAFF. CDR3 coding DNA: TGCGCCAGCAGCGCGACCCCTACGAACACTGAAGCTTTCTTT.

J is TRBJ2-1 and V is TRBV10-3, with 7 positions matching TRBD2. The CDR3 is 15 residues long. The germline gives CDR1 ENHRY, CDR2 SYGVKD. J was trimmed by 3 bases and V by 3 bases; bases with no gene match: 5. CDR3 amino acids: CAISEGTNDYNEQFF. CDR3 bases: TGTGCCATCAGTGAAGGGACTAACGACTACAATGAGCAGTTCTTC.

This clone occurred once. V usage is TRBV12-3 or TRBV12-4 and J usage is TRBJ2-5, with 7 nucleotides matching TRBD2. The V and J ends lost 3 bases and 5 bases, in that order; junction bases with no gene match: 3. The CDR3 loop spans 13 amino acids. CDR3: CASSFPGRETQYF. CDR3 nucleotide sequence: TGTGCCAGCAGTTTTCCCGGGAGGGAGACCCAGTACTTC.

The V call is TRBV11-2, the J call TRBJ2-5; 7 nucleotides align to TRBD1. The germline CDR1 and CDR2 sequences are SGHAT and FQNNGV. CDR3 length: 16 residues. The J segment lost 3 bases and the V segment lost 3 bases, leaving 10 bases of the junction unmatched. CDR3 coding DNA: TGTGCCAGCAGCTTCCGTACCGGGACAGTCGAAGAGACCCAGTACTTC. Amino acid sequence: CASSFRTGTVEETQYF.

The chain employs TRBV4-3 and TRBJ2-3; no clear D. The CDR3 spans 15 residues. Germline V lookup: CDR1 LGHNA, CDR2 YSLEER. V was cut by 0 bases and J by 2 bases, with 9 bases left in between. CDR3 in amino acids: CASSQEGRVTDTQYF. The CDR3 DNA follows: TGCGCCAGCAGCCAAGAAGGTAGAGTCACAGATACGCAGTATTTT.

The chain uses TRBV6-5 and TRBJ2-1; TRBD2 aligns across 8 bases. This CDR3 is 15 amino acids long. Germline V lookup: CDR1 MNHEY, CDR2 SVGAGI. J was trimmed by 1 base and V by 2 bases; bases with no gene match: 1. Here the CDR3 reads CASSYAGGSYNEQFF. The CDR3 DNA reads TGTGCCAGCAGTTACGCGGGGGGATCCTACAATGAGCAGTTCTTC.

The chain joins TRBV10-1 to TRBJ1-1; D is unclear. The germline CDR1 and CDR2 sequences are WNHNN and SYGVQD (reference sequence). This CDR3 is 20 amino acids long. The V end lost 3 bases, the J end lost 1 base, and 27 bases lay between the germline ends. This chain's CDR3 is CASSDPKEMLHVGENTEAFF. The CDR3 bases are TGCGCCAGCAGTGACCCAAAAGAGATGCTGCACGTCGGGGAGAACACTGAAGCTTTCTTT.

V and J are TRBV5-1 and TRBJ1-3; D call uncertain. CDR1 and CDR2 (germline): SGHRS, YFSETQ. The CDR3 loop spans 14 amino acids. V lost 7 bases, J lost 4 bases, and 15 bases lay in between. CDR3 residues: CASGTEGVGNTIYF. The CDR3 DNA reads TGCGCCAGCGGAACTGAGGGAGTCGGAAACACCATATATTTT.

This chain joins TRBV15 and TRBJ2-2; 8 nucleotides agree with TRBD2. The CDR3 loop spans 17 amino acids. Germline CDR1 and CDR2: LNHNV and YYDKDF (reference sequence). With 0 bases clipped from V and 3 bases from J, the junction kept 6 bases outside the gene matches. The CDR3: CATSRDQAGADTGELFF. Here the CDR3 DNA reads TGTGCCACCAGCAGAGATCAAGCGGGGGCTGACACCGGGGAGCTGTTTTTT. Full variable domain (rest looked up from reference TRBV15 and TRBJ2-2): DAMVIQNPRYQVTQFGKPVTLSCSQTLNHNVMYWYQQKSSQAPKLLFHYYDKDFNNEADTPDNFQSRRPNTSFCFLDIRSPGLGDTAMYLCATSRDQAGADTGELFFGEGSRLTVL.

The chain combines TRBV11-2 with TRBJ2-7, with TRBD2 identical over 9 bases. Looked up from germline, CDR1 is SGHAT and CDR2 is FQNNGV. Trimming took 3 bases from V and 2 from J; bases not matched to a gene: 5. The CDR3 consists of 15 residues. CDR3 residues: CASSFRRGGPYEQYF. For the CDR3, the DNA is TGTGCCAGCAGCTTTCGGCGGGGGGGCCCCTACGAGCAGTACTTC.

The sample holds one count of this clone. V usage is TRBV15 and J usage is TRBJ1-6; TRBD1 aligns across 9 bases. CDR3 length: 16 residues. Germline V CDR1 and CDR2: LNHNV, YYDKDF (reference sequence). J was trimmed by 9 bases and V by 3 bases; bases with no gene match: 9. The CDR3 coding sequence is TGTGCCACCAGCAGGGACAGGGGAGTGGAGAGTTCACCCCTCCACTTT. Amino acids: CATSRDRGVESSPLHF.

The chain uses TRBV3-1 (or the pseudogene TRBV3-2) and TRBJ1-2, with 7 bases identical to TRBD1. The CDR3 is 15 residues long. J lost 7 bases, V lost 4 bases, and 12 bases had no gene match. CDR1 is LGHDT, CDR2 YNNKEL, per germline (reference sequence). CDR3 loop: CASSPFDRASIGYTF. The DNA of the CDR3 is TGTGCCAGCAGCCCCTTTGACAGGGCGAGTATTGGCTACACCTTC.

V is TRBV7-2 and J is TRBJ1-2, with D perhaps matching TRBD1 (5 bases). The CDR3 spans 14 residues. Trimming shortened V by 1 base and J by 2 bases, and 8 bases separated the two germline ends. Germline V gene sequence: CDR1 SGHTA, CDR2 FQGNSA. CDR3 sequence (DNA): TGTGCCAGCAGCTTAGGGACACAAAACTATGGCTACACCTTC. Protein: CASSLGTQNYGYTF.

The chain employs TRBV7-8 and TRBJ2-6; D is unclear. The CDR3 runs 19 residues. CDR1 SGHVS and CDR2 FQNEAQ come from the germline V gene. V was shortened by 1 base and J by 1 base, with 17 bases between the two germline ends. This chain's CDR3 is CASSLGAPITRSGANVLTF. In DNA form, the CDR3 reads TGTGCCAGCAGCTTAGGAGCCCCAATCACCCGATCTGGGGCCAACGTCCTGACTTTC.